The present TCR beta chain was sequenced within a study of blood T cell repertoires in COVID-19. Germline V gene sequence: CDR1 LGHNA, CDR2 YNFKEQ. The CDR3 extends over 15 amino acids. V gave up 1 base and J gave up 4 bases, with 11 bases separating them. The table came from immunoSEQ multiplex PCR; TCRdb's copy has only in-frame clones and leaves some out. Here the sample spans 180,000 or so clones, 80% to 85% being singletons. The sequencing sample was made of PBMCs or T cells enriched from blood (not recorded which). The clonotype was recovered from a man aged 40-49 years who had recovered from COVID-19. The J gene is TRBJ2-1, the V gene TRBV4-2; maybe TRBD2 (7 bases). CDR3 nucleotides: TGTGCCAGCAGCCAAGGGCGGGGGCGATACAATGAGCAGTTCTTC. Its translation is CASSQGRGRYNEQFF.